These T cell receptor beta chains were read from a single sample in a study of T-cell reconstitution after alpha-beta-depleted transplantation in children. TCRdb re-called the PCR reads through MiXCR, storing one row per CDR3 protein. The sample has about 360,000 distinct CDR3 sequences, roughly 15% seen once; the top ten hold over 3.5%. The sequenced sample was PBMCs, obtained from the stem cell graft. The receptors originated from a human donor who donated a stem cell graft to a child with Fanconi anemia. Both conserved end residues are part of each CDR3. A D gene is named only where the DNA matches it firmly. Only part of the rows carry a size: once, few, many, or a class if the clone is expanded.

V gene	clone size	J gene	D gene	CDR3 protein	CDR3 DNA
TRBV14	few	TRBJ2-1	-	CASSQDLNEQFF	TGTGCCAGCAGCCAAGATTTAAATGAGCAGTTCTTC
TRBV5-5	many	TRBJ1-2	-	CASSFDRYYGYTF	TGTGCCAGCAGCTTCGACAGATACTATGGCTACACCTTC
TRBV10-3	-	TRBJ2-5	TRBD1	CAISEDRGTQYF	TGTGCCATCAGTGAGGACAGGGGGACCCAGTACTTC
TRBV11-2	few	TRBJ2-1	-	CASSLLWAAQFF	TGTGCCAGCAGCTTATTGTGGGCGGCGCAGTTCTTC
TRBV29-1	few	TRBJ2-5	TRBD2	CSVQGSGDQETQYF	TGCAGCGTTCAGGGTAGCGGGGACCAAGAGACCCAGTACTTC
TRBV20-1	few	TRBJ2-3	TRBD2	CSASTGLAGDTQYF	TGCAGTGCCTCGACGGGACTAGCGGGGGATACGCAGTATTTT
TRBV5-6	few	TRBJ2-1	-	CASSLVPTGEQFF	TGTGCCAGCAGCTTGGTCCCCACCGGCGAGCAGTTCTTC
TRBV5-7	many	TRBJ2-5	TRBD1	CASSPGTDQETQYF	TGTGCCAGCAGCCCGGGGACAGACCAAGAGACCCAGTACTTC
TRBV7-6	few	TRBJ2-2	-	CASSFPAGANTGELFF	TGTGCCAGCAGCTTCCCGGCGGGCGCGAACACCGGGGAGCTGTTTTTT
TRBV6-2/TRBV6-3	-	TRBJ2-7	TRBD1	CASSLHDREGNEQYF	TGTGCCAGCAGTCTACACGACAGGGAAGGAAACGAGCAGTACTTC
TRBV7-9	-	TRBJ1-2	-	CASSPDRYGYTF	TGTGCCAGCAGCCCGGACCGCTATGGCTACACCTTC
TRBV20-1	many	TRBJ2-2	TRBD2	CSDWLAGIPKTGELFF	TGCAGTGATTGGCTAGCGGGGATCCCCAAGACCGGGGAGCTGTTTTTT
TRBV25-1	many	TRBJ2-3	-	CASRDPNTDTQYF	TGTGCCAGCCGAGATCCTAACACAGATACGCAGTATTTT
TRBV5-1	-	TRBJ1-1	-	CASSLSGSVTEAFF	TGCGCCAGCAGCTTGAGCGGAAGCGTCACTGAAGCTTTCTTT
TRBV2	few	TRBJ2-7	-	CASSEAWEQYF	TGTGCCAGCAGTGAAGCTTGGGAGCAGTACTTC
TRBV19	-	TRBJ1-2	-	CASSINRNYGYTF	TGTGCCAGTAGTATCAACAGGAACTATGGCTACACCTTC
TRBV5-1	many	TRBJ1-1	-	CASTLLVGNTEAFF	TGCGCCAGCACCCTGCTGGTAGGGAACACTGAAGCTTTCTTT
TRBV28	few	TRBJ2-3	TRBD2	CASSMTSGGPNTQYF	TGTGCCAGCAGCATGACTAGCGGGGGGCCGAATACGCAGTATTTT
TRBV7-9	few	TRBJ2-1	-	CASSLLLDTEHNEQFF	TGTGCCAGCAGCTTACTCTTAGACACGGAGCACAATGAGCAGTTCTTC
TRBV2	-	TRBJ1-1	-	CASSEDGGARAFF	TGTGCCAGCAGTGAGGACGGGGGGGCTAGGGCTTTCTTT
TRBV20-1	-	TRBJ1-5	-	CSARQDTNQPQHF	TGCAGTGCACGACAGGATACCAATCAGCCCCAGCATTTT
TRBV6-1	few	TRBJ2-4	-	CASSDVLGTRNIQYF	TGTGCCAGCAGTGATGTGCTGGGGACACGAAACATTCAGTACTTC
TRBV29-1	-	TRBJ1-2	TRBD1	CSVVGQGTYGYTF	TGCAGCGTTGTGGGACAGGGTACCTATGGCTACACCTTC
TRBV12-3/TRBV12-4	-	TRBJ1-1	-	CASSPGRWTEAFF	TGTGCCAGCAGCCCAGGACGGTGGACTGAAGCTTTCTTT
TRBV5-5	-	TRBJ1-1	-	CASGHGTSVAAFF	TGTGCCAGCGGGCACGGGACATCGGTTGCGGCTTTCTTT
TRBV4-2	-	TRBJ2-1	TRBD1	CASSHIGQGAGHEQFF	TGTGCCAGCAGCCATATAGGACAGGGGGCCGGGCATGAGCAGTTCTTC
TRBV11-1	many	TRBJ2-3	-	CASSSASTNTQYF	TGTGCCAGCAGCTCCGCGAGTACAAATACGCAGTATTTT
TRBV24-1	many	TRBJ2-2	-	CATSDSRTVTGELFF	TGTGCCACCAGTGATTCCCGGACAGTCACCGGGGAGCTGTTTTTT
TRBV4-3	many	TRBJ1-1	TRBD1	CASSQAGQGNEAFF	TGCGCCAGCAGCCAAGCCGGACAGGGGAATGAAGCTTTCTTT
TRBV5-1	many	TRBJ1-4	TRBD1	CASSLVAGGDEKLFF	TGCGCCAGCAGCTTGGTCGCAGGGGGCGATGAAAAACTGTTTTTT
TRBV3-1	-	TRBJ1-2	TRBD1	CASNLQGAIGYTF	TGTGCCAGCAACCTGCAGGGGGCCATTGGCTACACCTTC
TRBV5-6	many	TRBJ2-5	-	CASSLASGSGETQYF	TGTGCCAGCAGCTTGGCGTCAGGATCGGGAGAGACCCAGTACTTC
TRBV24-1	many	TRBJ2-3	TRBD1	CATSDQGAPSTDTQYF	TGTGCCACCAGTGATCAGGGGGCACCTAGCACAGATACGCAGTATTTT